This TCR beta chain was observed in a study of radiotherapy plus CTLA-4 blockade in lung cancer listed by TCRdb under 2018. Background on the whole study: Among enrolled patients, 15% to 20% had an objective response and approximately 30% reached disease control.

Receptor libraries were prepared by the immunoSEQ multiplex PCR assay. TCRdb retrieved this table from immuneACCESS and kept in-frame rearrangements only. Not all clones are present; in checked studies, unresolved V genes account for under half, and no reason is known for the remainder. The sample table holds roughly 98,000 clones, of which 75% to 90% were seen once. 3% to 3.5% of the sample goes to the ten largest clones. Points the paper makes about the study in general: The strongest predictors of response were reported to be early dynamic shifts in blood T cell clones along with a rise in serum interferon-beta following radiation. After treatment with radiotherapy and ipilimumab, TCR clones that originated in tumors expanded in peripheral blood.

The study tested focal radiation therapy combined with CTLA-4 blockade (ipilimumab) in patients with chemo-refractory metastatic non-small-cell lung cancer. This clone has only a few counts. Its specific antigen is unknown. There are no base qualities to consult, and no much larger clone falls within one base. The germline V end is reduced by 4 bases and the J end by 5 bases; junction bases left unmatched: 5. The CDR1 and CDR2 encoded by the germline V gene are SGDLS and YYNGEE. From cysteine to phenylalanine, the CDR3 is 14 amino acids long. Only CDR3 DNA is held: 42 bases, read in frame from base 1.

Recombination linked TRBV9 to TRBJ2-1; 8 middle bases align to TRBD1. The starting material was peripheral blood, obtained from a patient treated with radiotherapy plus ipilimumab. The receptor was isolated from a human donor with non-small cell lung cancer who had a partial response to radiotherapy plus ipilimumab. The CDR3: CASSPWTGHNEQFF. The DNA reads as follows: TGTGCCAGCAGCCCCTGGACAGGGCACAATGAGCAGTTCTTC.